Shown below are 29 T cell receptor beta chains from a single sample sequenced in a study of T cells in Graves' hyperthyroidism and ophthalmopathy. Authors of the study amplified TCR beta CDR3 regions from RNA transcripts. The HTBI primer set drove a first-round RT-PCR of the TCR CDR3. Each CDR3 protein is one row after TCRdb ran MiXCR on the multiplex PCR reads. Here the sample spans around 380,000 distinct CDR3 sequences, approximately 15% being singletons. The source material was blood. The receptor source for this set is a man aged 25 to 45 with Graves' hyperthyroidism that later progressed to Graves' ophthalmopathy.

The V and J genes are TRBV6-1 and TRBJ1-2; D gene unclear. The CDR3 contains 13 residues. Deletions cut 4 bases from V and 1 base from J, with 7 bases between. Germline CDR1 is MNHNS and CDR2 is SASEGT. CDR3 DNA sequence: TGTGCCAGCAGTGGAAGTATTAACTATGGCTACACCTTC. It codes for CASSGSINYGYTF.

The chain has TRBV4-1 and TRBJ1-1, with 10 bases fitting TRBD1. J lost 4 bases, V lost 4 bases, and 3 bases had no gene match. This CDR3 comprises 14 residues. In germline, CDR1 is MGHRA, CDR2 YSYEKL. This CDR3 reads CASSLGTGVTEAFF. The DNA of the CDR3 is TGCGCCAGCAGCCTCGGGACAGGGGTCACTGAAGCTTTCTTT.

This sequence joins TRBV5-1 and TRBJ2-3, with 8 bases lining up with TRBD2. The CDR3 sequence is 16 residues long. V dropped 4 bases and J dropped 2; count of bases not matched to a gene: 9. CDR1 SGHRS and CDR2 YFSETQ come from the germline V gene. CDR3 residues: CASSMTSVGATDTQYF. The CDR3 DNA sequence: TGCGCCAGCAGCATGACTAGCGTGGGGGCCACAGATACGCAGTATTTT. The entire variable domain, with the rest obtained from reference TRBV5-1 and TRBJ2-3, is as follows: KAGVTQTPRYLIKTRGQQVTLSCSPISGHRSVSWYQQTPGQGLQFLFEYFSETQRNKGNFPGRFSGRQFSNSRSEMNVSTLELGDSALYLCASSMTSVGATDTQYFGPGTRLTVL.

This clonotype has ten or more counts. This chain links TRBV3-1 with TRBJ2-5; D remains ambiguous. Germline V gene data show CDR1 as LGHDT and CDR2 as YNNKEL (reference sequence). The CDR3 is 13 residues long. With 2 bases removed from V and 4 bases from J, the gap between germline ends came to 8 bases. In nucleotides, the CDR3 is TGTGCCAGCAGCCAATGGAAGCGAGAGACCCAGTACTTC. The encoded protein is CASSQWKRETQYF.

This clonotype was recorded many times. V and J are TRBV7-2 and TRBJ1-1, with D maybe TRBD1 (6 bases). This CDR3 spans 15 amino acids. The germline V and J ends were trimmed by 7 bases and 4 bases, with 19 bases remaining between them. Per germline, CDR1 SGHTA and CDR2 FQGNSA. CDR3 in DNA: TGTGCCAGCAACGACATGGGACACGCTACCACTGAAGCTTTCTTT. This gives the protein CASNDMGHATTEAFF.

This clonotype has at least ten counts. The chain couples TRBV28 to TRBJ1-2; maybe TRBD1 (6 bases). Deletions cut 3 bases from V and 0 bases from J, with 14 bases between. Germline values: CDR1 MDHEN, CDR2 SYDVKM. The length of the CDR3 is 16 residues. The CDR3 reads CASSLVQGLTNYGYTF. CDR3 DNA: TGTGCCAGCAGTTTGGTTCAGGGGCTCACTAACTATGGCTACACCTTC.

The V and J genes are TRBV28 and TRBJ2-3, with 12 positions matching TRBD2. The CDR3 covers 16 residues. CDR1 MDHEN and CDR2 SYDVKM come from the germline V gene. V trimming: 6 bases; J trimming: 1 base; junction bases outside the gene matches: 5. The CDR3 reads CASRTSGGPGTDTQYF. The CDR3 DNA follows: TGTGCCAGCAGGACTAGCGGGGGCCCCGGCACAGATACGCAGTATTTT.

This clonotype appeared many times. The chain is built from TRBV2 and TRBJ1-1; TRBD1 matches 10 bases. Germline assignment: CDR1 SNHLY and CDR2 FYNNEI. The CDR3 runs to 17 residues. Losses at the gene ends were 6 bases for V and 1 base for J; bases not matched to a gene: 11. The CDR3 DNA sequence: TGTGCCAGCAGAGAAAGGACAGGGGGTGCGGGGAACACTGAAGCTTTCTTT. Translating gives CASRERTGGAGNTEAFF.

This clonotype showed up many times. The chain couples TRBV7-2 to TRBJ1-2; no clear D gene. Germline V gene data show CDR1 as SGHTA and CDR2 as FQGNSA. V lost 5 bases and J 5 bases, leaving 12 bases between the germline ends. The length of the CDR3 is 13 residues. The CDR3 bases are TGTGCCAGCAGCCCAATGGGCAGTTATGGCTACACCTTC. Amino acid sequence: CASSPMGSYGYTF.

This clonotype was recorded a few times. The chain uses TRBV7-6 and TRBJ1-5; D is ambiguous. Germline loops: CDR1 SGHVS, CDR2 FNYEAQ. CDR3 length: 14 amino acids. V lost 3 bases, J lost 2 bases, and 8 bases lay in between. CDR3 nucleotides: TGTGCCAGCAGCTTCGACGGGGGCAATCAGCCCCAGCATTTT. As protein: CASSFDGGNQPQHF.

This clonotype has only one observation. This chain connects TRBV4-1 to TRBJ2-6; 10 positions agree with TRBD1. Losses at the gene ends were 4 bases for V and 0 bases for J; bases not matched to a gene: 6. Germline V gene data show CDR1 as MGHRA and CDR2 as YSYEKL. The CDR3 has 18 amino acids. As DNA, the CDR3 is TGCGCCAGCAGCCGGAGACAGGGGGCCAACTCTGGGGCCAACGTCCTGACTTTC. Protein sequence: CASSRRQGANSGANVLTF.

This rearrangement joins TRBV4-2 to TRBJ2-2, with 12 positions matching TRBD2. The germline V gene encodes CDR1 LGHNA and CDR2 YNFKEQ. The CDR3 runs to 16 residues. Germline trimming cut 4 bases from V and 5 bases from J; bases unmatched to any gene: 5. The CDR3 nucleotides read TGTGCCAGCAGCCCTAGCGGGGGGGCCTCTACCGGGGAGCTGTTTTTT. Protein sequence: CASSPSGGASTGELFF.

This clonotype has a count of ten or more. The gene calls are TRBV2 and TRBJ2-1; 7 bases align to TRBD2. V lost 6 bases and J lost 8; bases outside the gene matches: 4. The CDR3 spans 12 residues. CDR1 and CDR2 from the germline V gene are SNHLY and FYNNEI. CDR3: CASRGLADEQFF. As DNA, the CDR3 is TGTGCCAGCAGGGGCCTAGCGGATGAGCAGTTCTTC.

Ten or more counts support this clonotype. This chain links TRBV27 with TRBJ1-1; weak D call: TRBD1 (6 bases). V was pared by 3 bases and J by 1 base, with 12 bases between. The CDR3 is 15 amino acids. Germline CDR1 reads MNHEY; CDR2 reads SMNVEV (reference sequence). CDR3 bases: TGTGCCAGCAGTTTCTCAGGGGTTCGGAACACTGAAGCTTTCTTT. Protein product: CASSFSGVRNTEAFF.

This clonotype appeared many times. The CDR3 DNA is TGTGCCAGCAGTGAAAGTGTCGGCTACGAGCAGTACTTC. Translation gives CASSESVGYEQYF. The chain uses TRBV2 and TRBJ2-7; the D is unclear. The CDR3 length is 13 residues. Trimming took off 2 bases at V and 3 bases at J, with 8 bases between the two ends. Germline V gives CDR1 SNHLY, CDR2 FYNNEI. The full variable domain, with the rest looked up from reference TRBV2 and TRBJ2-7, is EPEVTQTPSHQVTQMGQEVILRCVPISNHLYFYWYRQILGQKVEFLVSFYNNEISEKSEIFDDQFSVERPDGSNFTLKIRSTKLEDSAMYFCASSESVGYEQYFGPGTRLTVT.

This clonotype was found once. The chain has TRBV13 and TRBJ1-6; 7 nucleotides align to TRBD1. Germline CDR1 and CDR2: PRHDT and FYEKMQ (reference sequence). J was trimmed by 14 bases and V by 5 bases; bases with no gene match: 15. The CDR3 loop spans 15 amino acids. CDR3 nucleotides: TGTGCCAGCAGCCCGGGACAGTCTCGAGCTCTCTCCCTCCACTTT. Translated, it gives CASSPGQSRALSLHF.

This clonotype has at least ten counts. The chain recombines TRBV7-9 with TRBJ1-6; 7 bases are shared with TRBD1. CDR1 SEHNR and CDR2 FQNEAQ come from the germline V gene (reference sequence). The CDR3 consists of 13 residues. V was pared by 5 bases and J by 15 bases, with 10 bases of the junction left unmatched. DNA for the CDR3: TGTGCCAGCAGCAAACCGGACGGGACAGACCTCCACTTT. Encoded protein: CASSKPDGTDLHF.

This clonotype has a handful of counts. The V gene is TRBV4-2, the J gene TRBJ2-2; perhaps D is TRBD1 or TRBD2 (6 bases each). The CDR3 covers 15 residues. The germline CDR1 and CDR2 sequences are LGHNA and YNFKEQ. The V end was cut by 5 bases, the J end by 0 bases, with 10 bases between. The CDR3 here is CASSAGQANTGELFF. For the CDR3, the DNA is TGTGCCAGCAGCGCGGGACAAGCGAACACCGGGGAGCTGTTTTTT.

This CDR3 reads CASSRTSTNEKLFF. The CDR3 DNA sequence: TGTGCCAGCAGTCGGACTTCAACTAATGAAAAACTGTTTTTT. The V gene is TRBV6-1, the J gene TRBJ1-4; no clear D gene. The CDR3 consists of 14 residues. Germline V CDR1 and CDR2: MNHNS, SASEGT. V lost 5 bases and J 0 bases, leaving 7 bases between the germline ends.

The sample holds many counts of this clonotype. This CDR3 is CSATRKLAGGPTFYEQYF. DNA of the CDR3: TGCAGTGCCACTAGGAAGCTAGCGGGGGGCCCCACTTTTTACGAGCAGTACTTC. The chain recombines TRBV20-1 with TRBJ2-7; 11 bases are shared with TRBD2. The trim removed 6 bases at V and 4 bases at J, leaving 20 bases unmatched. CDR1 and CDR2 (germline): DFQATT, SNEGSKA (reference sequence). This CDR3 has 18 amino acids.

V usage is TRBV19 and J usage is TRBJ2-5; 12 bases are shared with TRBD2. V shed 4 bases, J shed 1 base, and the junction held 4 bases outside the gene matches. Germline CDR1 reads LNHDA; CDR2 reads SQIVND (reference sequence). CDR3 length equals 16 residues. The chain's CDR3 is CASSRTSGGIQETQYF. CDR3 sequence (DNA): TGTGCCAGTAGTAGAACTAGCGGGGGGATCCAAGAGACCCAGTACTTC.

This clonotype was seen a few times. CDR3 sequence (DNA): TGTGCCAGCAGTTTTAAGCGCAGTGGAAACACCATATATTTT. This sequence encodes CASSFKRSGNTIYF. V usage is TRBV28 and J usage is TRBJ1-3; D remains unclear. V dropped 3 bases and J dropped 3 bases, with 9 bases sitting between them. The CDR3 is 14 residues long. Looked up from germline, CDR1 is MDHEN and CDR2 is SYDVKM. The full variable domain, completed using reference TRBV28 and TRBJ1-3, is DVKVTQSSRYLVKRTGEKVFLECVQDMDHENMFWYRQDPGLGLRLIYFSYDVKMKEKGDIPEGYSVSREKKERFSLILESASTNQTSMYLCASSFKRSGNTIYFGEGSWLTVV.

V gene TRBV4-1 combines with J gene TRBJ2-1; TRBD2 agrees at 8 bases. From germline, CDR1 is MGHRA and CDR2 YSYEKL. The junction had 3 bases not matched to a gene; V was cut back by 0 bases and J by 2 bases. CDR3 length: 16 amino acids. DNA of the CDR3: TGCGCCAGCAGCCAAGACTACGGGGGGGCCTACAATGAGCAGTTCTTC. Translation gives CASSQDYGGAYNEQFF.

This clonotype was seen repeatedly, ten times or more. CDR3 loop: CASSHFGGTNYEQYF. The DNA for the CDR3 is TGTGCCAGCAGCCATTTCGGGGGCACCAACTACGAGCAGTACTTC. V is TRBV3-1 and J is TRBJ2-7; D assignment may be TRBD1 or TRBD2 (6 bases each). Per germline, CDR1 LGHDT and CDR2 YNNKEL (reference sequence). V dropped 3 bases and J dropped 3 bases, with 15 bases sitting between them. This CDR3 is 15 amino acids long.

V is TRBV7-9 and J is TRBJ2-5, with TRBD1 matching over 9 bases. The length of the CDR3 is 15 residues. Trimming at V came to 5 bases and at J to 5 bases, leaving 9 bases not matched to a gene. The germline V gene has CDR1 SEHNR and CDR2 FQNEAQ (reference sequence). CDR3 in amino acids: CASSLGQGFMETQYF. In DNA form, the CDR3 reads TGTGCCAGCAGCCTTGGACAGGGGTTTATGGAGACCCAGTACTTC.

Only a few counts were recorded for this clonotype. The chain carries TRBV7-9 and TRBJ2-7, with 9 bases fitting TRBD1. This CDR3 comprises 17 residues. Germline values: CDR1 SEHNR, CDR2 FQNEAQ (reference sequence). Trimming at V came to 1 base and at J to 1 base, leaving 8 bases not matched to a gene. As DNA, the CDR3 is TGTGCCAGCAGCTTAGTTTGGGGGGGACAGGGTTCCTACGAGCAGTACTTC. Its protein is CASSLVWGGQGSYEQYF.

The sample holds many counts of this clonotype. The chain links TRBV27 to TRBJ1-1; 8 nucleotides align to TRBD1. Germline lookup yields CDR1 MNHEY and CDR2 SMNVEV (reference sequence). CDR3 size: 14 residues. V lost 5 bases to trimming and J lost 1 base; unmatched junction nucleotides: 3. The CDR3 DNA reads TGTGCCAGCAGTCCGGGACAGGAGAACACTGAAGCTTTCTTT. Encoded protein: CASSPGQENTEAFF.

This clonotype was seen many times. This chain connects TRBV20-1 to TRBJ1-2; tentative D call: TRBD1 (6 bases). CDR1 and CDR2 from the germline V gene are DFQATT and SNEGSKA (reference sequence). CDR3 length: 15 amino acids. Trimming removed 1 base at V and 4 bases at J, with 16 bases between. The CDR3 protein is CSARANRDLFYGYTF. As DNA, the CDR3 is TGCAGTGCTAGAGCGAACAGGGATTTGTTCTATGGCTACACCTTC.

V usage is TRBV12-3 or TRBV12-4 and J usage is TRBJ1-3; the D is unclear. This CDR3 has 16 residues. V lost 1 base to trimming and J lost 0 bases, with 10 bases between them. The chain's CDR3 is CASSLVQAYSGNTIYF. The CDR3 coding sequence is TGTGCCAGCAGTTTAGTCCAGGCATACTCTGGAAACACCATATATTTT.